The clone carrying this T cell receptor (beta chain) occurred once. What it recognizes is unknown. The repertoire was sequenced with immunoSEQ multiplex PCR; TCRdb's copy has only in-frame clones and lacks some. Here the sample spans 69,000 or so clones, 70% to 90% being singletons. The sample originates from a study of OX40 agonist ivuxolimab in advanced cancers. Whole-study context: Ivuxolimab, which patients received intravenously every 2 weeks, was dosed at 0.01 to 10 mg/kg.

The study, taken as a whole, reports: Some patients without response likewise showed low normalized clonal expansion. With doses of 0.1 to 3.0 mg/kg, CD4+ and CD8+ blood T cells had undergone clonal expansion by week 6.

Trimming removed 1 base at V and 1 base at J, with 8 bases between. Germline assignment: CDR1 SSHAT and CDR2 FNYEAQ (reference sequence). The CDR3 is 15 residues long. The sequences come from CD4+ or CD8+ T cells sorted from blood, collected in a trial of the OX40 agonist ivuxolimab. V and J are TRBV7-7 and TRBJ2-1; possible D gene TRBD1, 6 bases. The TCR originated in an adult with an advanced solid tumor such as melanoma, head and neck, liver or kidney cancer. The CDR3 reads CASSLGTASYNEQFF. In DNA form, the CDR3 reads TGTGCCAGCAGCTTAGGGACAGCTTCCTACAATGAGCAGTTCTTC.